A selection of T cell receptor beta chains follows, all from one sample in a study of neoadjuvant anti-PD-1 for oral cavity cancer. The data were produced by immunoSEQ multiplex PCR, yet TCRdb's version contains in-frame clones alone and is incomplete. The sample lists tens of thousands of clones, approximately 84% occurring once. Material: PBMCs, obtained before nivolumab (anti-PD-1) treatment. These receptor sequences come from a person between 40 and 79 years old with oral cavity squamous cell carcinoma. CDR3s include the opening cysteine and the closing phenylalanine or tryptophan.

j_call | v_call | cdr3_aa
TRBJ2-2 | TRBV9 | CASSVVASGNTGELFF
TRBJ2-2 | TRBV30 | CAWRRQGADGELFF
TRBJ1-2 | TRBV19 | CASSTPRRSGSGYTF
TRBJ1-1 | TRBV5-1 | CASAPSGTGGWTEAFF
TRBJ2-5 | TRBV20-1 | CSPQGMETQYF
TRBJ1-1 | TRBV29-1 | CSVVSWSTEAFF
TRBJ2-1 | TRBV5-7 | CASSLPNEQFF
TRBJ2-7 | TRBV7-8 | CASSLFRGTSYEQYF
TRBJ2-5 | TRBV29-1 | CSVVLSPEVTQYF
TRBJ2-3 | TRBV16 | CASSSTSGHTDTQYF
TRBJ1-3 | TRBV11-2 | CASSLDLSPNTIYF
TRBJ2-7 | TRBV9 | CASSVGQGPVSYEQYF
TRBJ1-2 | TRBV6-1 | CASSADRGNYGYTF
TRBJ1-1 | TRBV2 | CASSEQKRGTEAFF
TRBJ2-3 | TRBV7-8 | CASSVSGGSDTQYF
TRBJ2-3 | TRBV10-3 | CAISESQPYTDTQYF
TRBJ2-2 | TRBV9 | CASSPEGPGASRELFF
TRBJ2-1 | TRBV6-5 | CASSFRTGRYNEQFF
TRBJ1-4 | TRBV2 | CASSGDRANEKLFF
TRBJ1-5 | TRBV2 | CASSAGPSNQPQHF
TRBJ2-5 | TRBV5-1 | CASGEPPETQYF
TRBJ2-1 | TRBV9 | CASSVSPGGSNEQFF
TRBJ1-1 | TRBV7-9 | CASSIPRAGNTEAFF
TRBJ1-5 | TRBV20-1 | CSAKRQQHF
TRBJ1-2 | TRBV5-6 | CASSLGAGSTFYGYTF
TRBJ1-2 | TRBV19 | CASSSRTDPSGYGYTF
TRBJ2-2 | TRBV6-1 | CASSGPVTSGRIGELFF
TRBJ2-7 | TRBV7-8 | CASNPKGSVSHEQYF
TRBJ2-7 | TRBV6-5 | CASTGQGYEQYF
TRBJ2-5 | TRBV6-5 | CASSYFSGSKETQYF
TRBJ2-2 | TRBV30 | CAWSYSGTGELFF
TRBJ2-5 | TRBV5-1 | CASSRTSGREETQYF
TRBJ2-6 | TRBV21-1 | CASSKEGRGVDCYSGANVLTF
TRBJ1-3 | TRBV9 | CASSVQGPGNTIYF
TRBJ1-1 | TRBV7-8 | CASSFNRNTEAFF
TRBJ2-3 | TRBV10-3 | CAITSSGIPTDTQYF
TRBJ2-2 | TRBV6-5 | CASSYNGPNTGELFF
TRBJ2-7 | TRBV6-6 | CASSLPGLASEQYF
TRBJ2-7 | TRBV15 | CATRLQGSSEQYF
TRBJ2-2 | TRBV11-2 | CASSLGHGGPGELFF
TRBJ1-2 | TRBV2 | CASRPLSYGYTF
TRBJ2-7 | TRBV6-6 | CASSSVTVTYEQYF
TRBJ2-7 | TRBV29-1 | CSVEDRGGYEQYF
TRBJ1-1 | TRBV6-1 | CASSEALRGGLNTEAFF